This is a list of T cell receptor beta chains from one sample in a study of T cell responses to AZD1222 COVID-19 vaccine. The assay was immunoSEQ multiplex PCR, and TCRdb's table has in-frame clones only and misses some. The repertoire includes 150,000 to 200,000 clones, 70% to 90% of them detected once, and roughly 25% sits in the top ten. Sequencing used peripheral blood, obtained 28 days after the second AZD1222 dose. Source of these receptors: an adult who received the AZD1222 COVID-19 vaccine. Both conserved end residues are part of each CDR3. D genes are given only for firm matches. The listing skips clone size in some rows; elsewhere it reads once, few, many or a size class.

v_gene: TRBV5-6; d_gene: -; j_gene: TRBJ2-7; abundance: -; CDR3aa: CASSLGPSTIFYEQYF; CDR3nt: TGTGCCAGCAGCTTGGGCCCCTCAACAATATTCTACGAGCAGTACTTC
v_gene: TRBV10-2; d_gene: TRBD2; j_gene: TRBJ2-7; abundance: -; CDR3aa: CASSEGKTTSGPLNEQYF; CDR3nt: TGCGCCAGCAGTGAGGGGAAGACGACTAGCGGGCCTCTGAACGAGCAGTACTTC
v_gene: TRBV5-5; d_gene: TRBD1; j_gene: TRBJ1-6; abundance: -; CDR3aa: CASSPPGQTNSPLHF; CDR3nt: TGTGCCAGCAGCCCGCCGGGACAGACCAATTCACCCCTCCACTTT
v_gene: TRBV24-1; d_gene: TRBD1; j_gene: TRBJ2-2; abundance: -; CDR3aa: CATQPGQESTGELFF; CDR3nt: TGTGCCACCCAACCCGGACAGGAGAGCACCGGGGAGCTGTTTTTT
v_gene: TRBV11-3; d_gene: TRBD2; j_gene: TRBJ2-7; abundance: -; CDR3aa: CASSLEQGGTSGSYEQYF; CDR3nt: TGTGCCAGCAGCTTAGAACAGGGGGGGACTAGCGGATCCTACGAGCAGTACTTC
v_gene: TRBV19; d_gene: TRBD1; j_gene: TRBJ1-2; abundance: -; CDR3aa: CASSSGGRGQYGYTF; CDR3nt: TGTGCCAGTAGTAGTGGTGGCAGGGGGCAATATGGCTACACCTTC
v_gene: TRBV19; d_gene: -; j_gene: TRBJ1-6; abundance: few; CDR3aa: CASQKDPGPSSYNSPLHF; CDR3nt: TGTGCCAGCCAAAAGGATCCGGGGCCTAGCTCCTATAATTCACCCCTCCACTTT
v_gene: TRBV27; d_gene: -; j_gene: TRBJ2-7; abundance: -; CDR3aa: CASSWAGAYEQYF; CDR3nt: TGTGCCAGCAGTTGGGCAGGCGCCTACGAGCAGTACTTC
v_gene: TRBV23-1; d_gene: -; j_gene: TRBJ2-3; abundance: -; CDR3aa: CASSQPGRPYTDTQYF; CDR3nt: TGCGCCAGCAGTCAACCGGGCAGGCCCTACACAGATACGCAGTATTTT
v_gene: TRBV11-2; d_gene: -; j_gene: TRBJ2-2; abundance: -; CDR3aa: CASSLGGANTGELFF; CDR3nt: TGTGCCAGCAGCTTAGGAGGGGCGAACACCGGGGAGCTGTTTTTT
v_gene: TRBV27; d_gene: -; j_gene: TRBJ2-5; abundance: -; CDR3aa: CASSPVYQETQYF; CDR3nt: TGTGCCAGCAGCCCGGTGTACCAAGAGACCCAGTACTTC
v_gene: TRBV20-1; d_gene: -; j_gene: TRBJ1-5; abundance: -; CDR3aa: CSASRQDRQNQPQHF; CDR3nt: TGCAGTGCTAGTCGACAGGACCGCCAAAATCAGCCCCAGCATTTT
v_gene: TRBV5-1; d_gene: -; j_gene: TRBJ1-4; abundance: -; CDR3aa: CASSSPAGIMKF; CDR3nt: TGCGCCAGCAGCTCCCCGGCCGGGATCATGAAATTT
v_gene: TRBV12-3/TRBV12-4; d_gene: -; j_gene: TRBJ1-4; abundance: -; CDR3aa: CASSSIGGKLFF; CDR3nt: TGTGCCAGCAGTTCCATCGGGGGGAAACTGTTTTTT
v_gene: TRBV30; d_gene: -; j_gene: TRBJ1-1; abundance: -; CDR3aa: CAWSVGLNTEAFF; CDR3nt: TGTGCCTGGAGCGTAGGTTTGAACACTGAAGCTTTCTTT
v_gene: TRBV19; d_gene: TRBD2; j_gene: TRBJ2-3; abundance: -; CDR3aa: CASTPPGLAGADTQYF; CDR3nt: TGTGCCAGTACCCCACCCGGACTAGCGGGGGCGGATACGCAGTATTTT
v_gene: TRBV28; d_gene: TRBD1; j_gene: TRBJ1-6; abundance: -; CDR3aa: CASSRTGGVSPLHF; CDR3nt: TGTGCCAGCAGTCGGACAGGCGGCGTTTCACCCCTCCACTTT
v_gene: TRBV5-1; d_gene: TRBD2; j_gene: TRBJ2-1; abundance: -; CDR3aa: CASNRLAGEGEQFF; CDR3nt: TGCGCCAGCAACCGACTAGCGGGAGAGGGTGAGCAGTTCTTC
v_gene: TRBV20-1; d_gene: -; j_gene: TRBJ1-5; abundance: -; CDR3aa: CSARGAQPQHF; CDR3nt: TGCAGTGCTAGGGGGGCGCAGCCCCAGCATTTT
v_gene: TRBV2; d_gene: -; j_gene: TRBJ2-7; abundance: -; CDR3aa: CASRVEPYEQYF; CDR3nt: TGTGCCAGCCGCGTGGAACCCTACGAGCAGTACTTC
v_gene: TRBV6-2/TRBV6-3; d_gene: -; j_gene: TRBJ1-2; abundance: -; CDR3aa: CASSSIVQVLAVTF; CDR3nt: TGTGCCAGCAGCAGCATAGTACAGGTTCTGGCTGTCACCTTC
v_gene: TRBV12-2; d_gene: -; j_gene: TRBJ1-2; abundance: -; CDR3aa: CASRLVGNRGGYTF; CDR3nt: TGTGCAAGTCGCTTAGTGGGGAACAGGGGCGGCTACACCTTC
v_gene: TRBV3-1/TRBV3-2; d_gene: TRBD1; j_gene: TRBJ2-1; abundance: once; CDR3aa: CASSQAGTGGFF; CDR3nt: TGTGCCAGCAGCCAAGCCGGGACAGGGGGATTCTTC
v_gene: TRBV7-3; d_gene: TRBD2; j_gene: TRBJ2-3; abundance: once; CDR3aa: CASSFGIGTFGTSSDTQYF; CDR3nt: TGTGCCAGCAGCTTTGGGATCGGGACTTTTGGGACTAGCTCAGATACGCAGTATTTT
v_gene: TRBV6-2/TRBV6-3; d_gene: TRBD1; j_gene: TRBJ2-7; abundance: once; CDR3aa: CASSYPRQGGYEQYF; CDR3nt: TGTGCCAGCAGTTATCCCAGACAGGGGGGATACGAGCAGTACTTC
v_gene: TRBV4-3; d_gene: TRBD2; j_gene: TRBJ2-1; abundance: -; CDR3aa: CASSSRLAGPYNEQFF; CDR3nt: TGCGCCAGCAGCTCAAGACTAGCGGGACCCTACAATGAGCAGTTCTTC
v_gene: TRBV28; d_gene: -; j_gene: TRBJ2-2; abundance: -; CDR3aa: CASGTGQNTGELFF; CDR3nt: TGTGCCAGCGGTACGGGACAAAACACCGGGGAGCTGTTTTTT
v_gene: TRBV7-2; d_gene: -; j_gene: TRBJ2-4; abundance: -; CDR3aa: CASSLSMGKNIQYF; CDR3nt: TGTGCCAGCAGCTTAAGTATGGGAAAAAACATTCAGTACTTC
v_gene: TRBV3-1/TRBV3-2; d_gene: -; j_gene: TRBJ1-3; abundance: -; CDR3aa: CASSPLAYVLSGNTIYF; CDR3nt: TGTGCCAGCAGCCCCCTCGCGTACGTACTCTCTGGAAACACCATATATTTT
v_gene: TRBV7-2; d_gene: -; j_gene: TRBJ2-2; abundance: -; CDR3aa: CASSLMTQRTGELFF; CDR3nt: TGTGCCAGCAGCTTAATGACTCAGCGAACCGGGGAGCTGTTTTTT
v_gene: TRBV5-1; d_gene: -; j_gene: TRBJ1-3; abundance: -; CDR3aa: CASSLDSTGSTSGNTIYF; CDR3nt: TGCGCCAGCAGCTTGGATTCGACGGGGAGTACCTCTGGAAACACCATATATTTT
v_gene: TRBV29-1; d_gene: -; j_gene: TRBJ2-4; abundance: -; CDR3aa: CSVGGDSWGADIQYF; CDR3nt: TGCAGCGTTGGAGGGGACTCCTGGGGGGCGGACATTCAGTACTTC
v_gene: TRBV19; d_gene: TRBD2; j_gene: TRBJ2-1; abundance: -; CDR3aa: CASSVSSGGYNEQFF; CDR3nt: TGTGCCAGTAGTGTTTCTAGCGGGGGGTACAATGAGCAGTTCTTC
v_gene: TRBV28; d_gene: -; j_gene: TRBJ2-3; abundance: -; CDR3aa: CASSLPRTGAYTDTQYF; CDR3nt: TGTGCCAGCAGTTTACCTCGAACAGGAGCCTACACAGATACGCAGTATTTT
v_gene: TRBV4-2; d_gene: -; j_gene: TRBJ2-5; abundance: -; CDR3aa: CASSQAGGNQETQYF; CDR3nt: TGTGCCAGCAGCCAAGCTGGGGGGAACCAAGAGACCCAGTACTTC
v_gene: TRBV9; d_gene: -; j_gene: TRBJ2-4; abundance: -; CDR3aa: CASSVEAGAKNIQYF; CDR3nt: TGTGCCAGCAGCGTAGAGGCAGGGGCCAAAAACATTCAGTACTTC
v_gene: TRBV20-1; d_gene: -; j_gene: TRBJ1-2; abundance: -; CDR3aa: CRSRGYTF; CDR3nt: TGCAGGTCCCGCGGCTACACCTTC
v_gene: TRBV19; d_gene: -; j_gene: TRBJ1-5; abundance: -; CDR3aa: CASSISSTNSNQPQHF; CDR3nt: TGTGCCAGTAGTATCAGTTCGACAAATAGCAATCAGCCCCAGCATTTT
v_gene: TRBV14; d_gene: -; j_gene: TRBJ2-5; abundance: -; CDR3aa: CASSQVGPQTQYF; CDR3nt: TGTGCCAGCAGCCAAGTTGGACCCCAGACCCAGTACTTC
v_gene: TRBV18; d_gene: -; j_gene: TRBJ2-2; abundance: once; CDR3aa: CASSPSSANTGELFF; CDR3nt: TGTGCCAGCTCACCAAGTTCAGCGAACACCGGGGAGCTGTTTTTT
v_gene: TRBV5-5; d_gene: TRBD2; j_gene: TRBJ2-3; abundance: -; CDR3aa: CASSRLAGGRPTDTQYF; CDR3nt: TGTGCCAGCAGCCGACTAGCGGGAGGGAGGCCCACAGATACGCAGTATTTT